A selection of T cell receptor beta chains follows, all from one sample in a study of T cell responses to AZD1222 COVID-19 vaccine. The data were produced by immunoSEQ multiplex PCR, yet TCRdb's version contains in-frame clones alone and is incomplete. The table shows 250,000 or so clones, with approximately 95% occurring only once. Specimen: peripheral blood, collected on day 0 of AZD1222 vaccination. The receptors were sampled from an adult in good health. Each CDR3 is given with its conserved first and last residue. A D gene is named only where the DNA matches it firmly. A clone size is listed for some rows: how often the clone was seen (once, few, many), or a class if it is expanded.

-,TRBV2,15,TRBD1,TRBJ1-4,CASSVQGAIGEKLFF,TGTGCCAGCAGTGTACAGGGGGCGATTGGAGAAAAACTGTTTTTT
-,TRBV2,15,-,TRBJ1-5,CASSEARASRQPQHF,TGTGCCAGCAGTGAAGCCAGGGCGAGCCGCCAGCCCCAGCATTTT
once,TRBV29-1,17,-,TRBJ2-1,CSVEEGHLAFLGSEQFF,TGCAGCGTTGAAGAAGGGCACTTGGCTTTTTTAGGCAGTGAGCAGTTCTTC
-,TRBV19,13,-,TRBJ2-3,CASSAPGADTQYF,TGTGCCAGTAGTGCCCCAGGCGCAGATACGCAGTATTTT
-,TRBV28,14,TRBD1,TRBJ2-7,CASTSRDRLYEQYF,TGTGCCAGCACCTCCCGGGACAGGCTCTACGAGCAGTACTTC
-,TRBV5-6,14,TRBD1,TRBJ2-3,CASSFPGQTDTQYF,TGTGCCAGCAGCTTCCCGGGACAGACAGATACGCAGTATTTT
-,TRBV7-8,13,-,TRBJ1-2,CASSLEQGSGYTF,TGTGCCAGCAGCTTAGAACAGGGCTCTGGCTACACCTTC
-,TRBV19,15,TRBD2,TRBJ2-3,CASGGLSGRTDTQYF,TGTGCCAGTGGTGGCCTTAGCGGGCGCACAGATACGCAGTATTTT
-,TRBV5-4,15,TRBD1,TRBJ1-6,CASSVTPGGNSPLHF,TGTGCCAGCAGCGTGACACCAGGGGGGAATTCACCCCTCCACTTT
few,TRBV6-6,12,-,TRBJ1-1,CASSSPNTEAFF,TGTGCCAGCAGTTCACCGAACACTGAAGCTTTCTTT
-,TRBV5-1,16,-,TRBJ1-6,CASSLWGRGGNSPLHF,TGCGCCAGCAGCCTCTGGGGCAGGGGCGGGAATTCACCCCTCCACTTT
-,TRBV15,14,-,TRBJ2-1,CATSRGAEKGEQFF,TGTGCCACCAGCAGGGGCGCGGAGAAGGGTGAGCAGTTCTTC
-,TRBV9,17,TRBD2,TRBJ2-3,CASSVGGLAGGGDTQYF,TGTGCCAGCAGCGTAGGGGGACTAGCGGGAGGTGGAGATACGCAGTATTTT
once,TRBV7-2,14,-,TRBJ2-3,CASSLAGGTDTQYF,TGTGCCAGCAGCTTAGCGGGAGGCACAGATACGCAGTATTTT
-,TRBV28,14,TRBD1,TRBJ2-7,CASRGQGGTYEQYF,TGTGCCAGCCGCGGACAGGGGGGAACCTACGAGCAGTACTTC
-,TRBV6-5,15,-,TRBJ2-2,CASSYRAVATGELFF,TGTGCCAGCAGTTACCGGGCTGTGGCCACCGGGGAGCTGTTTTTT
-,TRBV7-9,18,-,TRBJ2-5,CASSLAGVAEDIQETQYF,TGTGCCAGCAGCTTAGCGGGGGTAGCGGAGGACATTCAAGAGACCCAGTACTTC